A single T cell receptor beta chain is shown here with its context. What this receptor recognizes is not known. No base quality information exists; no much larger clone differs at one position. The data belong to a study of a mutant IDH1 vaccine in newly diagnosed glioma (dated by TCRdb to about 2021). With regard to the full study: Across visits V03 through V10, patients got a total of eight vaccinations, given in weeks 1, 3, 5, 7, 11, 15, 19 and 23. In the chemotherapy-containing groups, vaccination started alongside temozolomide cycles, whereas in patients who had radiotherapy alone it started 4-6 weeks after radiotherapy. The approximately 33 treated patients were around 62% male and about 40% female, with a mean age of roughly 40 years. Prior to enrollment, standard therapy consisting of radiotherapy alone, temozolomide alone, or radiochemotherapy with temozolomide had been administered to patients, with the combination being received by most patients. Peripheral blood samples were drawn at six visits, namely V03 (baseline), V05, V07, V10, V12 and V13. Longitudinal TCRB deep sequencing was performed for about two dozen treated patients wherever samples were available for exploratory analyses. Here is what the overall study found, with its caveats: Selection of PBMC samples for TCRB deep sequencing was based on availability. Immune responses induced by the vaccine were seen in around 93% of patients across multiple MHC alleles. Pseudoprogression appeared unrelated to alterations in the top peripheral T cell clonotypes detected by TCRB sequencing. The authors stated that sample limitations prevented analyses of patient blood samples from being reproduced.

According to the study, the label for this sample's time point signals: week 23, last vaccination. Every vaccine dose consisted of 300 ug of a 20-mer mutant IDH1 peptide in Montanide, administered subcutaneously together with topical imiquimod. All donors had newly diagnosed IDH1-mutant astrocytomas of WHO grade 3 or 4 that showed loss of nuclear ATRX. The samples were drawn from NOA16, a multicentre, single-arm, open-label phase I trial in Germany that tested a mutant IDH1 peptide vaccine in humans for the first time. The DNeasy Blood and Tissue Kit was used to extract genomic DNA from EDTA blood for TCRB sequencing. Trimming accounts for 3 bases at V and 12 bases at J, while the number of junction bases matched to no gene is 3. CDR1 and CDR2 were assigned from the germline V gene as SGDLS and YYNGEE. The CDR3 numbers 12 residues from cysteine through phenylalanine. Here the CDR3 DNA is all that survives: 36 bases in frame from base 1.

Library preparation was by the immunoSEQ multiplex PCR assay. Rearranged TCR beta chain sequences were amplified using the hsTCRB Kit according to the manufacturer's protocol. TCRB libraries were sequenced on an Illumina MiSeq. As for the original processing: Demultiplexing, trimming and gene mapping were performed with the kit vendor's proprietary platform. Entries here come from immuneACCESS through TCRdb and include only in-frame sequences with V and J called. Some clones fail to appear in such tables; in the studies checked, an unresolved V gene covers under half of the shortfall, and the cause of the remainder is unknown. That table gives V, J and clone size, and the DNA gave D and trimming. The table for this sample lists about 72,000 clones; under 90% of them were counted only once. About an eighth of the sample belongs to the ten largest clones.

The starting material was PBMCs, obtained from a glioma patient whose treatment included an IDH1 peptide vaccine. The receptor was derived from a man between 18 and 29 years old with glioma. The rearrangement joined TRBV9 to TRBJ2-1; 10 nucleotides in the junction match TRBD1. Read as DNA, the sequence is TGTGCCAGCAGCGGACGGGACAGGGGGCAGTTCTTC. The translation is CASSGRDRGQFF. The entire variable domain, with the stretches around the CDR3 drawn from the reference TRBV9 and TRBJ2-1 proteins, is DSGVTQTPKHLITATGQRVTLRCSPRSGDLSVYWYQQSLDQGLQFLIQYYNGEERAKGNILERFSAQQFPDLHSELNLSSLELGDSALYFCASSGRDRGQFFGPGTRLTVL.